This TCR beta chain was recovered during a study of blood T cell repertoires in COVID-19 (dated by TCRdb to the early 2020s). Describing the broader study: Collaborator samples came from the United States, Italy and Spain and covered acute and convalescent phases of COVID-19. The prospective study material was composed of cDNA or gDNA derived from T cells, B-cell-depleted T cells, or PBMCs. Subjects who had been exposed to COVID-19, were actively infected with it, or had recovered from it provided the deeply sampled blood TCRbeta repertoires that made up the dataset. The repertoires were released in a freely available public database intended as a resource for research on the immune response to SARS-CoV-2. The samples were drawn from two sources: the first 160 participants of the ongoing ImmuneRACE study, and 950 to 1,500 subjects contributed by 6 global collaborators. A de-identified subject ID, COVID-19 status, age in years and sex were almost always included in the sample metadata. Where HLA class I and class II types were available, the types were taken from metadata supplied by the sample provider, not from assay-based typing. Beyond this particular receptor, the publication reports: The amount of clinical and demographic metadata varied by source and participant and was provided uncurated.

CDR1 and CDR2 (SGHDT, YYEEEE) derive from the germline V gene. V and J lose 0 bases and 4 bases, and a span of 5 bases separates them. The CDR3 measures 13 amino acids from cysteine to phenylalanine. The sequence is cut down to CDR3 DNA, 39 bases in frame from base 1. This clone was observed a single time. The antigen it recognizes is unknown. Qualities for individual bases were not recorded, and no much larger clone is one base off. Participants in the prospective study were aged about 18 to 90 years, lived in more than 20 United States geographic areas, and enrolled through a virtual design. In the prospective study, cohorts were assigned on the basis of participant-reported clinical history obtained from a screening survey and a study questionnaire. Recovered participants in ImmuneRACE Cohort 3 were defined by two consecutive negative NP/OP PCR tests, clearance by a healthcare professional, or resolution of symptoms. Each participant in the prospective study had whole blood, serum and a nasopharyngeal or oropharyngeal swab collected by mobile phlebotomists. Over a roughly two-month period, participants in the prospective study had the option of providing additional blood draws and questionnaires. Prospective study blood samples were shipped either frozen or at room temperature before DNA extraction.

TCRbeta CDR3 regions were amplified from genomic DNA using the immunoSEQ Assay, a bias-controlled multiplex PCR. In the source study's methods: Within the assay, amplification of reference gene primers was used to estimate how many nucleated cells each sample contained. To quantify the absolute abundance of each unique TCRbeta CDR3 rearrangement, sequence reads were collapsed and filtered. For each sample, productive Simpson clonality was calculated as the square root of Simpson's diversity index over productive rearrangements. Sourced from immuneACCESS, this table was stored by TCRdb with only in-frame sequences that have V and J called. A share of the clones is absent; for the studies checked, an unresolved V gene accounts for under half, and the remainder has no known explanation. The D gene and trimming were derived from the DNA, and the V and J assignments and clone size from that table. The sample records 150,000 to 200,000 clones, approximately 88% of which are singletons. Approximately 13% of the sample belongs to the ten largest clones.

Sequencing was performed on PBMCs or T cells enriched from blood (not recorded which). This receptor chain uses TRBV5-6 and TRBJ1-3; no D segment can be confidently identified. This receptor was obtained from a woman aged 60-75 years who had recovered from COVID-19. The bases read TGTGCCAGCAGCTTGGCACGGGGAAACACCATATATTTT. This gives the protein CASSLARGNTIYF. Outside the CDR3, residues come from the reference TRBV5-6 and TRBJ1-3 proteins, so the full variable domain is: DAGVTQSPTHLIKTRGQQVTLRCSPKSGHDTVSWYQQALGQGPQFIFQYYEEEERQRGNFPDRFSGHQFPNYSSELNVNALLLGDSALYLCASSLARGNTIYFGEGSWLTVV.